This T cell receptor beta chain emerged from a study of cytomegalovirus exposure and HLA in healthy donors. As to this clone: Its cognate antigen is unknown.

Points from the study as a whole: Researchers counted roughly 150 TCR beta chains as cytomegalovirus-associated. Sequencing depth across donors, presence/absence analyses assumed, was roughly uniform. Analysis was carried out at a later point, and it linked a missense DCLRE1C variant to TCR beta V- and J-gene trimming.

60 Vbeta and 13 Jbeta primers were used in PCR. Original analysis: Around 12 million of tens of millions of unique TCR beta chains were shared, per a later count. Using immunoSEQ multiplex PCR, the repertoire was profiled, and TCRdb retains in-frame clones only, with some absent. V and J calls and clone size come straight from that table; D and trimming were deduced from the DNA. The sample yields some 180,000 clones, 75% to 90% seen once. In germline, CDR1 is LNHDA, CDR2 SQIVND (reference sequence). The ends lost 5 bases at V and 6 bases at J; junction bases unmatched: 7. This CDR3 region has 14 residues.

The chain carries TRBV19 and TRBJ2-1, with TRBD1 matching over 7 bases. The sequencing sample was made of PBMCs. This sequence originates from a male donor in good health and CMV-seronegative. CDR3: CASSVGQPGNEQFF. The CDR3 DNA follows: TGTGCCAGTAGTGTGGGACAGCCAGGCAATGAGCAGTTCTTC.